One TCR beta chain is described in this entry. What it binds is unknown. This entry comes from a study of T cells after yellow fever vaccination. Regarding the study as a whole: Clones that expanded after primary vaccination mostly reappeared after the booster (96% CD4, about 89% CD8).

MiXCR, run by TCRdb on the 5' RACE reads, gives a single entry per CDR3 protein. This table holds 120,000 or so distinct CDR3 sequences, approximately 9% found once. Looked up from germline, CDR1 is LGHNA and CDR2 is YSLEER. Deletions cut 4 bases from V and 8 bases from J, with 17 bases between. This CDR3 region has 15 residues. This sequence was found in a young man who received the YFV17D yellow fever vaccine. The chain couples TRBV4-3 to TRBJ1-4, with TRBD1 as a possible D gene (6 bases). Here the sequenced sample was CD8+ T cells sorted from PBMCs, taken on the day of the yellow fever booster vaccination. The CDR3 DNA is TGCGCCAGCAGCCTCCGTCAAGCGGGACACGAAAAACTGTTTTTT. Translating gives CASSLRQAGHEKLFF.